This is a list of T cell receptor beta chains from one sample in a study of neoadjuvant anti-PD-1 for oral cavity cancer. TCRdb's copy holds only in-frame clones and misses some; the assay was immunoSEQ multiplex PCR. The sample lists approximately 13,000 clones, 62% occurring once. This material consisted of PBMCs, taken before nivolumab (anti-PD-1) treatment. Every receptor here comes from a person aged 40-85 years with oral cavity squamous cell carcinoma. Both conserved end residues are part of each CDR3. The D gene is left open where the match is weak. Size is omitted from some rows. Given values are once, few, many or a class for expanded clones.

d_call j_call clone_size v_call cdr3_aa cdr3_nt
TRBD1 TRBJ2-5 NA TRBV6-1 CASSERIGTGGAEETQYF TGTGCCAGCAGTGAACGGATTGGGACAGGGGGCGCGGAAGAGACCCAGTACTTC
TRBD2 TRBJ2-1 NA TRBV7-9 CASSSPWTSHSYNEQFF TGTGCCAGCAGCTCCCCCTGGACTAGCCATTCCTACAATGAGCAGTTCTTC
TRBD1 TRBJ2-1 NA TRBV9 CASSATWNPGTGRFF TGTGCCAGCAGCGCCACTTGGAACCCGGGGACAGGGCGGTTCTTC
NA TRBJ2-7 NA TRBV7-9 CASSLVEGNYEQYF TGTGCCAGCAGCTTAGTAGAAGGGAACTACGAGCAGTACTTC
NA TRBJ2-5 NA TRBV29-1 CSVVPYRQETQYF TGCAGCGTTGTCCCTTACAGACAAGAGACCCAGTACTTC
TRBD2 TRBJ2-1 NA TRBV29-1 CSVAPDRGDEQFF TGCAGCGTTGCTCCAGACCGGGGGGATGAGCAGTTCTTC
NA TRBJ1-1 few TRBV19 CASSMAGVNTEAFF TGTGCCAGTAGTATGGCCGGGGTGAACACTGAAGCTTTCTTT
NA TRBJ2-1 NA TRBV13 CASSYRQAGLYNEQFF TGTGCCAGCAGTTATCGGCAGGCCGGCCTCTACAATGAGCAGTTCTTC
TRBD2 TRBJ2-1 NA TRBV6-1 CASGSGGDNNEQFF TGTGCCAGCGGGAGCGGGGGGGATAACAATGAGCAGTTCTTC
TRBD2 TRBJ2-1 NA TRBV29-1 CSVPRGVGLAYDNEQFF TGCAGCGTTCCCCGGGGTGTAGGACTAGCTTATGACAATGAGCAGTTCTTC
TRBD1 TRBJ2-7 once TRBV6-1 CASSRQGYEQYF TGTGCCAGCAGTCGACAGGGCTACGAGCAGTACTTC
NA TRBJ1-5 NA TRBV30 CAWSANLGNQPQHF TGTGCCTGGAGCGCGAATCTGGGCAATCAGCCCCAGCATTTT
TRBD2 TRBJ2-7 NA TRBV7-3 CASSLNPSGHHSYEQYF TGTGCCAGCAGCTTAAACCCTAGCGGACACCACTCCTACGAGCAGTACTTC
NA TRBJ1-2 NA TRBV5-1 CASSLGLQNYGYTF TGCGCCAGCAGCTTGGGCCTTCAAAACTATGGCTACACCTTC
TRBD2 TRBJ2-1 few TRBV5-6 CASSPARLAHNEQFF TGTGCCAGCAGTCCTGCCCGACTAGCTCACAATGAGCAGTTCTTC
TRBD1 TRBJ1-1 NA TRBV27 CASRLSRDRGTEAFF TGTGCCAGCAGACTCTCCCGGGACAGGGGGACTGAAGCTTTCTTT
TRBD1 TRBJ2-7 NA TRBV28 CASSFARTGSYEQYF TGTGCCAGCAGTTTTGCCAGGACAGGATCCTACGAGCAGTACTTC
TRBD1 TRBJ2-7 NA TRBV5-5 CASSRQGSYEQYF TGTGCCAGCAGTAGACAGGGCTCCTACGAGCAGTACTTC
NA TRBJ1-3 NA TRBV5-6 CASSLGGGLSFGNTIYF TGTGCCAGCAGCTTGGGCGGGGGCCTTAGTTTTGGAAACACCATATATTTT
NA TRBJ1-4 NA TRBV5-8 CASSFPTTNEKLFF TGTGCCAGCAGCTTTCCTACAACTAATGAAAAACTGTTTTTT
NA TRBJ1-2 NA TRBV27 CASSSPGPVNLRYTF TGTGCCAGCAGCTCGCCCGGACCCGTTAATCTCCGCTACACCTTC
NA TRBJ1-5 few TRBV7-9 CASSSVQGLYQPQHF TGTGCCAGCAGCTCGGTCCAGGGCCTTTATCAGCCCCAGCATTTT
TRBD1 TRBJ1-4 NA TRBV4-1 CASSQDKGQGEEKLFF TGCGCCAGCAGCCAAGACAAGGGACAGGGCGAGGAAAAACTGTTTTTT
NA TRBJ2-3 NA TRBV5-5 CASSTGNRADTQYF TGTGCCAGCAGCACAGGGAATCGCGCAGATACGCAGTATTTT
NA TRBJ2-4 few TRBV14 CASSPVQGVLGIQYF TGTGCCAGCAGCCCCGTACAAGGGGTTCTGGGCATTCAGTACTTC
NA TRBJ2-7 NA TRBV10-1 CASSEIADYEQYF TGCGCCAGCAGTGAGATAGCGGACTACGAGCAGTACTTC
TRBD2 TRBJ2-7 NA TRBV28 CASSLSGREKYEQYF TGTGCCAGCAGTTTAAGTGGGCGGGAGAAATACGAGCAGTACTTC
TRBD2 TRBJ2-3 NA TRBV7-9 CASSLQKRGRTDTQYF TGTGCCAGCAGCTTGCAGAAGCGGGGGAGGACAGATACGCAGTATTTT
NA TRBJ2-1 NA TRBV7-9 CASSLNGGVSNEQFF TGTGCCAGCAGCTTAAATGGCGGGGTTTCGAATGAGCAGTTCTTC
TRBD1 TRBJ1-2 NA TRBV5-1 CASSWGGGEENYGYTF TGCGCCAGCAGCTGGGGAGGGGGCGAGGAGAACTATGGCTACACCTTC
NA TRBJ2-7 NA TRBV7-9 CASSPVGALGQQYF TGTGCCAGCAGCCCCGTCGGGGCCCTAGGCCAGCAGTACTTC
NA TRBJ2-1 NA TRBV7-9 CASSAGSSYNEQFF TGTGCCAGCAGCGCGGGTTCTTCCTACAATGAGCAGTTCTTC
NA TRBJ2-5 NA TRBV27 CASSRLAPYQETQYF TGTGCCAGCTCCCGGCTGGCACCGTACCAAGAGACCCAGTACTTC
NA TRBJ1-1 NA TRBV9 CASSPRGSRTEAFF TGTGCCAGCAGCCCTAGGGGCAGCAGGACTGAAGCTTTCTTT
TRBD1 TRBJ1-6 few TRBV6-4 CASSVSPGTGDSPLHF TGTGCCAGCAGTGTCAGCCCCGGGACAGGGGATTCACCCCTCCACTTT
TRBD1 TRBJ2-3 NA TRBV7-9 CASSFSGTASTDTQYF TGTGCCAGCAGCTTCTCGGGGACAGCTAGCACAGATACGCAGTATTTT
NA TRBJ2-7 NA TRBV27 CASSLTVSSYEQYF TGTGCCAGCAGTTTGACCGTGAGCTCCTACGAGCAGTACTTC
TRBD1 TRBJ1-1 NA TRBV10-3 CAISESRQGSPGAFF TGTGCCATCAGTGAGTCCCGACAGGGATCGCCAGGAGCTTTCTTT
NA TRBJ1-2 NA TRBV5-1 CASSERQVGYTF TGCGCCAGCAGCGAGCGACAGGTCGGCTACACCTTC
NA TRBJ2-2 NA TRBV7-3 CASRSGPNTGELFF TGTGCCAGCAGAAGCGGGCCGAACACCGGGGAGCTGTTTTTT
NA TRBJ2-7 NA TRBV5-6 CASTRSGPLYF TGTGCCAGCACCCGATCGGGACCTCTGTACTTC
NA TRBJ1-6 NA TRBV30 CAWTAGKENSPLHF TGTGCCTGGACCGCAGGGAAGGAAAATTCACCCCTCCACTTT